This TCR beta chain was captured in a study of shared clonotypes between healthy human individuals (dated by TCRdb to the early 2020s). In terms of the full investigation: A couple of women and a few men aged 18 to 49 years were included in the cohort. For each donor, CD4 naive and CD4 memory were each run on three plates, CD8 naive on two plates, and CD8 memory on one plate. To estimate repertoire size and how much clonotype sharing occurs between individuals, the study deeply sequenced the blood TCR repertoires of five healthy adults. Libraries were prepared and TCR repertoires were sequenced by different laboratories using diverse techniques, in order to increase sequencing depth and limit assay-specific biases. Each donor's leukapheresis produced roughly between roughly 0.85 and 9 billion PBMCs.

The research as a whole found: Naive subsets generally had larger estimated clonotype richness than memory subsets. Sampling was limited to blood, and TCR repertoires in tissue likely differ from TCR repertoires in blood. Because the study included only a small number of donors, the genetic and exposure-history diversity represented was limited. Even with the large sequencing depth, rarefaction of the sorted-subset datasets indicated that sequencing was incomplete. Pairwise subsampling led to the expectation that sequencing depth would affect the degree of clonotype sharing among donors. When a few donors were compared, the shared fraction of clonotypes was 5% to 6.5% for naive CD4, roughly 3.3% for naive CD8, 2.3% for memory CD4, and 0.35% to 0.4% for memory CD8. Compared with non-shared clonotypes, clonotypes shared by all four sorted-subset donors had higher generation probabilities.

TCR CDR3 regions were amplified from genomic DNA by multiplex PCR using the deep immunoSEQ assay. For each cell subset, the extracted genomic DNA was distributed evenly across all wells of several immunoSEQ 96-well plates, and each plate served as one replicate. For sorted subsets, each replicate PCR was loaded with 200 ng genomic DNA, equivalent to 25,000 to 35,000 T cell genomes. Purified libraries were quantified with a Qubit 3.0 fluorometer, sized on a Bioanalyzer 2100, and re-quantified with the KAPA Library Quantification kit. Every immunoSEQ 96-well plate was sequenced on a separate single-read 150-cycle Illumina NextSeq 550 flow cell. In the paper's pipeline: Because the immunoSEQ output included only junctional sequences and no quality scores, the filtering could not be the same as the filtering used for full-length reads. To assign V/J genes and CDR3, sequences were annotated using PyIR, a Python wrapper for IgBLAST v1.9, with IMGT germline references. Reads with weak V/J assignments (E-value above 1e-6), missing CDR3, stop codons, out-of-frame junctions, or ambiguous translated residues were removed. V3J clonotypes were defined as sequences sharing an identical inferred V gene, J gene, and CDR3 amino acid sequence. Percentage overlap between repertoires was calculated by dividing the number of shared unique clonotypes by the size of the smaller repertoire. RTK rarefaction, the Chao1 estimator, and Recon v2.1 estimates of unobserved clonotypes were used to assess repertoire richness. Generation probabilities were computed with OLGA for all TCRbeta clonotypes obtained by the gDNA method from several donors. TCRdb carries this immuneACCESS record with in-frame sequences only. Its versions omit some clonotypes, under half of them owing to an unresolved V gene in the studies checked, with the rest unexplained. V, J and clone size reflect that table, while D and trimming were determined from the DNA. The sample table contains hundreds of thousands of clones; only one count was recorded for 90% to 96% of them. The top ten clonotypes cover 0.06% of the sample.

Concerning this clone: Its target antigen remains unknown. The record has no base qualities; no much larger clone is one base away.

The donors were healthy, HIV-negative adults who had no recently reported acute infections or vaccinations. Every donor was a Caucasian adult living in Nashville, Tennessee, USA. CD4+ T cells were enriched by magnetic negative selection, after which naive cells were positively selected on CD45RA and the negative fraction was taken as the memory subset. Blood was collected by leukapheresis, and PBMCs were isolated by Ficoll-Histopaque density gradient centrifugation and then cryopreserved in liquid nitrogen vapor phase. Analytical flow cytometry was used to check the purity and quantity of every magnetically sorted T cell population. Genomic DNA was isolated from each sorted fraction and quantified by UV absorbance on a Nanodrop 2000c. At the junction V is shortened by 3 bases and J by 1 base; bases outside the gene matches: 15. Spanning cysteine to phenylalanine, the CDR3 consists of 19 amino acids. The read is trimmed to its CDR3 DNA, 57 bases read in frame from base 1. CDR1 LNHDA and CDR2 SQIVND were looked up in the germline V gene (reference sequence).

The chain is assembled from TRBV19 and TRBJ2-1; 7 bases in the middle match TRBD2. The clonotype comes from a woman aged 25 to 39 in good health. Sequenced input: naive CD4+ T cells sorted from blood. What the cell subset or site label conveys for this sample: CD45RA+ positively selected. The CDR3 is CASSIGLGGSSRSYNEQFF. Here is the DNA: TGTGCCAGTAGTATCGGCTTAGGCGGGAGCAGTAGGTCCTACAATGAGCAGTTCTTC.